This TCR beta chain was documented in a study of cytomegalovirus exposure and HLA in healthy donors (dated by TCRdb to about 2017). Describing the broader study: An earlier analysis of 550 to 700 of the donors reported 276 Gb of sequence data and 117 million unique TCR beta sequences from about 180 million T cells. All discovery cohort repertoires had been generated using a single sequencing platform. The number of typed donors differed by locus: 629-630 for A, B, C, DRB1 and DQB1; some 540 for DQA1; 606 for DPA1; and some 430 for DPB1. An earlier analysis of 587 of the donors applied high-throughput TCR beta sequencing to assess whether each TCR beta V gene segment acted as functional or pseudogenic. Besides the first cohort of around 700 subjects, a separate validation cohort made up of over a hundred different subjects was used. Because of strong linkage in the cohort, roughly five DR-DQ haplotypes were treated as single units for association and clustering. Donor age, sex, ethnicity and CMV serostatus were collected together with the repertoire data. About 300 gigabases of sequencing data and 91 million or so unique TCR sequences made up an early release that covered over 550 HLA-typed donors. The genetic ancestry cluster associated with self-reported Caucasian donors included 65% to 90% of the 398 genotyped donors. The later analysis used no new phenotypic data to find candidate immune exposures, relying instead on TCR beta sequences and their occurrence across donors. A later analysis re-analyzed previously published TCR beta repertoires from approximately 670 donors and added high-resolution HLA genotyping to study TCR occurrence patterns. The study profiled the T cell repertoires of 550 to 700 subjects by immunosequencing and related them to cytomegalovirus serostatus. The study combined high-throughput TCR immunosequencing, statistical association of individual TCRs with disease status, and machine learning to predict cytomegalovirus infection status. The study aimed to test whether cataloging public T cell receptors could reveal signatures of past pathogen exposure. Genome-wide SNP genotypes for about three fifths of the 666 donors were used in a later genetic analysis, which treated that subset as a discovery cohort. On average, 235,054 unique TCR beta nucleotide sequences were sequenced per donor among 398 genotyped donors of the cohort, with 15% to 20% of those sequences being non-productive. HLA typing included class I and class II loci at four-digit resolution. Study-wide findings and limitations: This cohort had only TCR beta chains sequenced, and the lack of alpha or paired-chain data limited which features could be detected. A further reported finding was that TCR beta sequences accurately predicted the HLA-A and HLA-B alleles for most subjects in the first cohort. The study gave a list of around 170 TCR beta chains associated with cytomegalovirus. A later analysis reported that several top co-occurrence clusters appeared linked to parvovirus B19, influenza, CMV and Epstein-Barr virus. A later analysis associated 15,000 to 20,000 TCR beta sequences with specific HLA alleles at a false discovery rate of 0.05. Some IMGT-functional V segments, including TRBV6-2 and TRBV6-3, could not be distinguished by the 87-base-pair reads and were therefore excluded. The authors suggested that the approach could potentially be extended to other disease states and immunological phenotypes. In a later analysis, HLA-associated TCR beta chains were found to be more clonally expanded and to have lower generation probabilities than equally common non-associated chains. For the cohort, immune exposure information was limited to CMV serostatus. Most TCR sequences were seen in very few donors, while some public TCRs were found in many individuals. When HLA alleles, especially DR and DQ, strongly co-occurred, attributing TCR associations to individual alleles was difficult. Correlated functional status among segregating V segments might be attributable to linkage disequilibrium, but an unknown experimental factor could not be ruled out. A later analysis found that TCR association rates varied across HLA loci, with DRB1 alleles showing the most associated TCRs and HLA-C alleles the fewest. In vitro tests confirmed that a few of the cytomegalovirus-associated TCR beta chains recognize cytomegalovirus antigens. Because counts were too low, around 17 rarely observed V segments, including chromosome 9 orphons, were left out of the earlier analysis of approximately 500 of the donors. Broadly in line with IMGT annotations, most TCR beta V segments showed up in productive rearrangements about 87% or about 30% of the time in an earlier analysis of approximately 600 of the donors. An association between a missense DCLRE1C variant and V-gene and J-gene trimming of TCR beta chains was found in a later genetic analysis and replicated in an independent cohort. Because some donors lacked HLA typing at each locus, the association tests relied only on the typed subset. Presence/absence analyses assumed roughly uniform sequencing depth across donors, an assumption that may not hold. A group of highly shared sequence variants was considered likely to be a technical artifact of the sequencing pipeline. Compared with the roughly 670-donor mean, donors in an Asian-associated ancestry cluster had fewer N-insertions in productive TCRs, according to a later genetic analysis. A later analysis found that most CMV-associated TCR beta chains appeared HLA-restricted, with HLA associations seemingly driven largely by CMV exposure. The classifier was reported to diagnose cytomegalovirus status with high specificity and sensitivity in both the original and validation cohorts.

The germline V and J ends show losses of 7 bases and 3 bases respectively, and no gene match explains 14 bases of the junction. The CDR3 covers 16 residues, taking in both the cysteine and the phenylalanine. CDR3 DNA only is kept here, 48 bases in frame from base 1. CDR1 and CDR2 (SGHAT, FQNNGV) derive from the germline V gene. The cohort comprised around 690 healthy bone marrow donors. Cohort members were all nominally healthy when sampled, although unrecorded immune exposures were likely present. Of the roughly 700 cohort members, about 270 had a positive CMV serostatus and roughly 370 had a negative one, while no CMV serostatus was recorded for the donor. A peripheral blood sample was collected from each donor, and TCR beta sequencing was performed on peripheral blood mononuclear cells. The Qiagen DNeasy Blood Extraction Kit was used to extract genomic DNA from the blood cell samples. The library was built by means of the immunoSEQ multiplex PCR assay. A mixture of 60 forward primers for TCR Vbeta segments and 13 reverse primers for TCR Jbeta segments was used in the multiplex PCR. A multiplex PCR assay on genomic DNA amplified the CDR3 region of rearranged TCR beta genes. The amplified TCR beta libraries were sequenced on the Illumina HiSeq System as 87-base-pair reads. The original methods were these. Across the 670 or so repertoires, a later analysis counted tens of millions of unique TCR beta chains, around 11 million of which were shared by at least two donors. Raw reads were error-corrected and collapsed into unique sequences by a nearest-neighbor algorithm in which closely related sequences were merged to remove PCR and sequencing errors. V, D and J gene segments were assigned by aligning CDR3 sequences to IMGT reference sequences. For a sequence to be retained, a match of at least six nucleotides was required to both a V gene segment and a J gene segment. A rearrangement counted as productive if the CDR3 had no stop codons and remained in frame with V and J, and every other rearrangement counted as non-productive. CDR3 was defined according to IMGT convention as the region running from the second conserved V-encoded cysteine to the conserved J-encoded phenylalanine. Sequences without an unambiguous match to a single V gene segment were excluded from the earlier analysis of almost 600 of the donors. An earlier analysis of fewer than 650 of the donors classified V segments as functional when productive rearrangements were above 56.7% and as segregating when the standard deviation between donors was above 5%. A statistical classification framework was developed to diagnose cytomegalovirus status using the catalog of TCR beta chain sequences. V and J gene assignment, in a later analysis, came from comparing TCR nucleotide sequences with IMGT/GENE-DB human TR gene sequences. In a later analysis, CDR3 sequences and most-parsimonious VDJ recombination scenarios were assigned using the TCRdist pipeline. In a later analysis, each TCR beta chain was defined by its CDR3 amino acid sequence together with its V-gene family, and reads without a unique V-gene family were excluded. To address suspected cross-contamination and a sequencing artifact, a later analysis removed roughly 580 highly shared, low-generation-probability nucleotide sequences. For each public chain, a later analysis derived a clonal expansion index from normalized ranks of inferred template counts within each repertoire. In a later analysis, generation probabilities were computed using a VDJ recombination model fitted to out-of-frame rearrangements, and the results were checked against IGoR. In a later analysis, hypergeometric tests were used to score TCR-TCR, TCR-HLA and TCR-CMV co-occurrence, with a repertoire-size bias correction applied to TCR pairs. False discovery rates were estimated in a later analysis by permuting HLA or CMV assignments 20 times. A later analysis grouped co-occurring TCRs with DBSCAN, adding TCRdist sequence similarity when clustering within HLA-allele-positive subsets. Repertoires with fewer than 30,000 or more than 120,000 public chains were left out of co-occurrence clustering, as were five repertoires with anomalous nucleotide sharing. Drawn from immuneACCESS, this table holds only the in-frame rearrangements with V and J called that TCRdb kept. Clones are partly lost; checked studies trace under half to an unresolved V gene and leave the rest unexplained. D and trimming come from the DNA, and the V and J calls and clone size come from that table. The sample table shows approximately 44,000 clones, and roughly 60% are seen once. The leading ten clones occupy around 8.7% of the sample.

This clone appeared a single time. Its binding antigen is unknown. Per-base quality was not reported, and no clone a single base away is much larger than it. The chain is assembled from TRBV11-2 and TRBJ2-7; 8 of the junction bases match TRBD1. The sample was PBMCs. The origin of this receptor is a human donor in good health. DNA sequence: TGTGCCAGCACCCCCTCCCAAACAGGGGGACTCTACGAGCAGTACTTC. Translated, it reads CASTPSQTGGLYEQYF.